Given below is one T cell receptor (beta chain) in context. Its target is not known. Clones were read by immunoSEQ multiplex PCR, and TCRdb kept only the in-frame ones, dropping some. The repertoire has about 350,000 clones, approximately 90% of them found once; the top ten carry around 4.2%. The entry originates in a study of Ad26.COV2.S vaccination and SARS-CoV-2 variants. Points from the study as a whole: People given the vaccine had a wider spike-specific TCR breadth than placebo recipients did.

The CDR3 has 15 residues. Between the trimmed V and J ends, which lost 4 bases and 3 bases, there was a span of 12 bases. CDR1 is SEHNR, CDR2 FQNEAQ, per germline (reference sequence). This TCR was sampled from a human donor who had recovered from COVID-19. The sequenced sample was peripheral blood, obtained after recovery from COVID-19. The genes are TRBV7-9 and TRBJ1-4; no clear D gene. In nucleotides, the CDR3 is TGTGCCAGCAGCTCACTTTGGGCGTCTAATGAAAAACTGTTTTTT. Protein product: CASSSLWASNEKLFF.